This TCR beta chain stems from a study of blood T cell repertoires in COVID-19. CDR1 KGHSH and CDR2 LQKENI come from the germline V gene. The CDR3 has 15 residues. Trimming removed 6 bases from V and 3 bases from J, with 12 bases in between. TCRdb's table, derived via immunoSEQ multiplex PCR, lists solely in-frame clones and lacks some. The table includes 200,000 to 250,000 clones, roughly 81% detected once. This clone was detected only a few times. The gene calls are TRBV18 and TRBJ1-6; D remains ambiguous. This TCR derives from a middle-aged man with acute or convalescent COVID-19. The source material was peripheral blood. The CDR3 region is CASSNREGYNSPLHF. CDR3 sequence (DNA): TGTGCCAGCTCCAACCGGGAGGGCTATAATTCACCCCTCCACTTT.